Reported below is one T cell receptor (beta chain). The CDR3 is made up of 15 amino acids. V dropped 4 bases and J dropped 0 bases, with 7 bases sitting between them. Germline V lookup: CDR1 KGHSH, CDR2 LQKENI. In the PCR, 60 Vbeta and 13 Jbeta primers were used. The table came from immunoSEQ multiplex PCR; TCRdb's copy has only in-frame clones and leaves some out. The data show about 140,000 clones, and the top ten clones hold approximately 0.88%. The data derive from a study of cytomegalovirus exposure and HLA in healthy donors. Source material: PBMCs. The rearrangement uses TRBV18 and TRBJ2-6; weak D call: TRBD1 (6 bases). This receptor was obtained from a male donor in good health and CMV-seronegative. DNA of the CDR3: TGTGCCAGCTCACTGGACAGCTCTGGGGCCAACGTCCTGACTTTC. It is translated as CASSLDSSGANVLTF.